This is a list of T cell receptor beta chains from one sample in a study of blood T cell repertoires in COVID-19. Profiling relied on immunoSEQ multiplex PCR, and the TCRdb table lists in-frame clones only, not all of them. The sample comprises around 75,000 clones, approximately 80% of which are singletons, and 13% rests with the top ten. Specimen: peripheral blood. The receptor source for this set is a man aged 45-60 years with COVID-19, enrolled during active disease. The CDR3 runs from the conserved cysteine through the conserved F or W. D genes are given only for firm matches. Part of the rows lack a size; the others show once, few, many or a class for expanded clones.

TGTGCCTGGAGTGTAGGGACTAGCGGTGGTGAGCAGTTCTTC,CAWSVGTSGGEQFF,TRBV30,-,TRBJ2-1,TRBD2
TGTGCCAGCAGTCTTGGCGGGGGGCGCGGATATGAGCAGTTCTTC,CASSLGGGRGYEQFF,TRBV5-8,-,TRBJ2-1,TRBD2
TGCAGCGCGCCGACAGGGTTCTACAATGAGCAGTTCTTC,CSAPTGFYNEQFF,TRBV29-1,-,TRBJ2-1,TRBD1
TGTGCCAGCAGCTCGGACAGAGGCGGCTACACCTTC,CASSSDRGGYTF,TRBV5-5,-,TRBJ1-2,-
TGTGCCAGCAGCGTAGTACCAGCGGGGGGCACCGGGGAGCTGTTTTTT,CASSVVPAGGTGELFF,TRBV9,-,TRBJ2-2,TRBD2
TGTGCCAGCAAAACAACGGCGGGGGGAATGTACGAGCAGTACTTC,CASKTTAGGMYEQYF,TRBV27,-,TRBJ2-7,TRBD2
TGTGCCAGCAGTGAATGGGCAGGGGCGGGTGAAAAACTGTTTTTT,CASSEWAGAGEKLFF,TRBV25-1,-,TRBJ1-4,-
TGTGCCAGCAGCCAGACTGTGACCCAGTACTTC,CASSQTVTQYF,TRBV7-9,many,TRBJ2-5,-
TGTGCCAGCAGCCCCTTAGGACTAGCGGACGGCCAAGAGACCCAGTACTTC,CASSPLGLADGQETQYF,TRBV7-2,-,TRBJ2-5,TRBD2
TGTGCCAGCTCACCCAGACAGAGATCCCAAGAGACCCAGTACTTC,CASSPRQRSQETQYF,TRBV18,once,TRBJ2-5,-
TGTGCCAGTGCCAGGGTATCAGCTAACTATGGCTACACCTTC,CASARVSANYGYTF,TRBV6-5,-,TRBJ1-2,-
TGTGCCAGCAGCTACCTTTTCCAGGGAGGCTACGAGCAGTACTTC,CASSYLFQGGYEQYF,TRBV13,-,TRBJ2-7,-
TGCGCCAGCAGCCCCATCGGCGGGGGCTTCTACGAGCAGTACTTC,CASSPIGGGFYEQYF,TRBV5-1,-,TRBJ2-7,-
TGCAGCGTTGCGGGGACAGGGACATTTCAGGAGCAGTACTTC,CSVAGTGTFQEQYF,TRBV29-1,-,TRBJ2-7,TRBD1
TGCGCCAGCAGCTCGACAGGCCACGAGGGCCCTAATGAAAAACTGTTTTTT,CASSSTGHEGPNEKLFF,TRBV5-1,few,TRBJ1-4,-
TGTGCCAGCAGCCGGAGACAGGCCTCCTACGAGCAGTACTTC,CASSRRQASYEQYF,TRBV7-9,-,TRBJ2-7,-
TGTGCCAGCTCACCACTGGACAGGGGAAATTCACCCCTCCACTTT,CASSPLDRGNSPLHF,TRBV18,large,TRBJ1-6,TRBD1
TGTGCCAGCAGCCAAGAAGAGGGCAGGGGCGGTCAGCCCCAGCATTTT,CASSQEEGRGGQPQHF,TRBV4-2,-,TRBJ1-5,-
TGTGCCAGCAGCTGGGAGGGACACCCGGGATACGAGCAGTACTTC,CASSWEGHPGYEQYF,TRBV11-2,-,TRBJ2-7,-
TGTGCCAGCGGTCTGCAGAATCAAGAGACCCAGTACTTC,CASGLQNQETQYF,TRBV6-5,-,TRBJ2-5,-
TGTGCCAGCAGCACGACAGGACATGAAAAACTGTTTTTT,CASSTTGHEKLFF,TRBV5-4,-,TRBJ1-4,-
TGTGCCAGCAGAAGGGGCCCGTATGAAGCTTTCTTT,CASRRGPYEAFF,TRBV21-1,-,TRBJ1-1,-
TGTGCCAGCAGCTTAGGCGGAATCCCTAGCGGTTCCACAGATACGCAGTATTTT,CASSLGGIPSGSTDTQYF,TRBV13,-,TRBJ2-3,TRBD2
TGTGCCAGCAGCGTAAATCCCCTAGCGGGGCTACTCAATGAGCAGTTCTTC,CASSVNPLAGLLNEQFF,TRBV9,few,TRBJ2-1,TRBD2
TGTGCCAGCAGCTTAGTAGGACAGGCCTACAATGAGCAGTTCTTC,CASSLVGQAYNEQFF,TRBV7-9,-,TRBJ2-1,TRBD1
TGTGCCAGCAGCTTTGTAGCGGGGATACCGTCAGATACGCAGTATTTT,CASSFVAGIPSDTQYF,TRBV11-2,-,TRBJ2-3,TRBD2
TGCGCCAGCAGCCGCGGTAGTTCGAACACCGGGGAGCTGTTTTTT,CASSRGSSNTGELFF,TRBV4-1,-,TRBJ2-2,-
TGTGCAAGTCGCTTCTCGCCCGGGACTAGCACAGATACGCAGTATTTT,CASRFSPGTSTDTQYF,TRBV12-2,-,TRBJ2-3,-
TGTGCCAGCAGTAACGACAGCGGGGAGCTGTTTTTT,CASSNDSGELFF,TRBV12-3/TRBV12-4,-,TRBJ2-2,-
TGTGCCAGTAGTACCGGTGGGCTCCAGCATTTT,CASSTGGLQHF,TRBV19,-,TRBJ1-5,-
TGTGCCAGCAGCGGCCGGGACAGGGGAAGAAACACCATATATTTT,CASSGRDRGRNTIYF,TRBV4-2,-,TRBJ1-3,TRBD1